This TCR beta chain was captured by sequencing in a study of regulatory T cells in long-lasting Graves disease. Time point reported: persistent/refractory GD, antithyroid drugs over 5 years with positive TRAb. From PBMCs, RNA was extracted and then used to make the TCR library. Many counts were recorded for this clonotype. The CDR3 totals 12 residues. Germline lookup yields CDR1 SNHLY and CDR2 FYNNEI. J lost 8 bases, V lost 8 bases, and 6 bases had no gene match. Arm-PCR of CDR3 regions with iRepertoire HTBI primers generated TCR beta libraries. From the multiplex PCR reads, TCRdb called clonotypes with MiXCR, one entry per CDR3 protein. The sample has 350,000 to 450,000 distinct CDR3 sequences, around 23% seen once.

The rearrangement links TRBV2 to TRBJ1-2; 9 bases are a match to TRBD1. The material sequenced was peripheral blood mononuclear cells (PBMCs), taken when the disease was refractory, from a patient treated with antithyroid drugs. The receptor was isolated from a female donor with Graves disease. The CDR3 nucleotides are TGTGCCAGCCAGAGACAGGGGGAAGGCTACACCTTC. This gives the protein CASQRQGEGYTF.